This is a list of T cell receptor beta chains from one sample in a study of T cells in Graves' hyperthyroidism and ophthalmopathy. TCRdb processed the multiplex PCR reads anew with MiXCR; each CDR3 protein has one entry. The sample carries 660,000 or so distinct CDR3 sequences, over 40% recorded once. Input material: peripheral blood or thyroid tissue (not recorded which). All receptors derive from an adult man with Graves' disease, either hyperthyroidism or ophthalmopathy (not recorded which). Both conserved end residues are part of each CDR3. The D gene is left open where the match is weak. The size of a clone is reported for some rows only, either as once, few or many, or as a class for expanded clones.

v_gene,j_gene,d_gene,abundance,CDR3aa,CDR3nt
TRBV20-1,TRBJ1-4,TRBD1,.,CSARTRDGQGGQGLFF,TGCAGTGCTAGGACCCGGGACGGACAGGGGGGGCAGGGACTGTTTTTT
TRBV10-2,TRBJ2-7,.,many,CASTSGSEQYF,TGCGCCAGCACTTCAGGGAGCGAGCAGTACTTC
TRBV6-1,TRBJ1-3,TRBD1,.,CASSPWTGLSGNTIYF,TGTGCCAGCAGCCCTTGGACAGGACTCTCTGGAAACACCATATATTTT
TRBV9,TRBJ2-5,.,many,CASSVKGGPETQYF,TGTGCCAGCAGCGTAAAGGGGGGGCCGGAGACCCAGTACTTC
TRBV24-1,TRBJ2-7,.,many,CATSDPRRSYEQYF,TGTGCCACCAGTGATCCCAGGCGATCCTACGAGCAGTACTTC
TRBV6-8,TRBJ1-1,.,many,CASSHGVDTEAFF,TGTGCCAGCAGTCATGGGGTAGACACTGAAGCTTTCTTT
TRBV15,TRBJ2-5,.,.,CATSRDLAWDRETQYF,TGTGCCACCAGCAGAGATCTAGCTTGGGATCGAGAGACCCAGTACTTC
TRBV7-6,TRBJ1-1,.,many,CASSLWVNTEAFF,TGTGCCAGCAGCTTATGGGTGAACACTGAAGCTTTCTTT
TRBV6-1,TRBJ2-5,TRBD1,.,CASTGTGGRGETQYF,TGTGCCAGCACCGGGACAGGGGGTAGGGGAGAGACCCAGTACTTC
TRBV7-9,TRBJ2-5,.,.,CASSDGTNHQETQYF,TGCGCCAGCAGCGACGGGACGAACCACCAAGAGACCCAGTACTTC
TRBV29-1,TRBJ2-7,.,once,CSQSDRTDEQYF,TGCAGCCAGTCCGACAGGACAGACGAGCAGTACTTC
TRBV2,TRBJ1-1,.,.,CASSDQGDTEAFF,TGTGCCAGCAGTGATCAGGGCGACACTGAAGCTTTCTTT
TRBV20-1,TRBJ1-1,.,many,CSARGGAGATEAFF,TGCAGTGCTAGAGGAGGGGCAGGGGCCACTGAAGCTTTCTTT
TRBV2,TRBJ1-4,.,many,CASKRQGRDEKLFF,TGTGCCAGCAAGCGGCAGGGGAGGGATGAAAAACTGTTTTTT
TRBV7-2,TRBJ1-2,TRBD1,.,CASSLGGGTNYGYTF,TGTGCCAGCAGCTTGGGAGGGGGCACTAACTATGGCTACACCTTC
TRBV2,TRBJ1-6,TRBD1,.,CASSFGQGDRSPLHF,TGTGCCAGCAGTTTCGGGCAGGGGGATCGGTCACCCCTCCACTTT
TRBV24-1,TRBJ2-5,.,.,CATSDLRTEDQETQYF,TGTGCCACCAGTGATTTGCGCACAGAGGACCAAGAGACCCAGTACTTC
TRBV20-1,TRBJ1-6,TRBD1,once,CSARDVGTGGSPLHF,TGCAGTGCTAGAGATGTGGGGACAGGCGGTTCACCCCTCCACTTT
TRBV20-1,TRBJ2-7,TRBD2,.,CSAEREGRYEQYF,TGCAGTGCCGAGCGGGAGGGCCGCTACGAGCAGTACTTC
TRBV7-8,TRBJ1-6,.,few,CASSLPGTQNSPLHF,TGTGCCAGCAGCTTACCCGGGACACAAAATTCACCCCTCCACTTT
TRBV29-1,TRBJ1-4,TRBD1,.,CSVRQGTGRFHNEKLFF,TGCAGCGTCAGACAGGGGACAGGCCGCTTTCATAATGAAAAACTGTTTTTT
TRBV7-3,TRBJ1-4,.,.,CASSITDGTLEKLFF,TGTGCCAGCAGCATTACAGACGGGACACTTGAAAAACTGTTTTTT
TRBV7-2,TRBJ1-4,.,.,CASSQIATNEKLFF,TGTGCCAGCAGCCAAATCGCAACTAATGAAAAACTGTTTTTT
TRBV15,TRBJ2-1,.,.,CATSRDNEQFF,TGTGCCACCAGCAGAGACAATGAGCAGTTCTTC
TRBV2,TRBJ1-6,.,many,CASSEDGPYNSPLHF,TGTGCCAGCAGTGAGGACGGTCCATATAATTCACCCCTCCACTTT
TRBV7-6,TRBJ2-5,.,many,CASSSRLQETQYF,TGTGCCAGCAGCTCCAGGTTGCAAGAGACCCAGTACTTC
TRBV11-2,TRBJ2-2,.,.,CASSLLGRGITGELFF,TGTGCCAGCAGCTTGTTAGGCAGGGGAATCACCGGGGAGCTGTTTTTT
TRBV25-1,TRBJ1-2,TRBD1,.,CASRPGGIGYGYTF,TGTGCCAGCAGGCCAGGGGGCATCGGCTATGGCTACACCTTC
TRBV19,TRBJ1-6,TRBD1,many,CASIGQGELPNSPLHF,TGTGCCAGTATCGGACAGGGAGAACTGCCCAATTCACCCCTCCACTTT
TRBV15,TRBJ1-5,TRBD1,few,CATSREGQGVETQHF,TGTGCCACCAGCAGAGAGGGACAGGGCGTCGAGACCCAGCATTTT
TRBV20-1,TRBJ1-1,TRBD1,.,CSGLRGMANTEAFF,TGCAGTGGTCTCAGGGGGATGGCGAACACTGAAGCTTTCTTT
TRBV12-3/TRBV12-4,TRBJ1-1,TRBD1,few,CASTDRGGTEAFF,TGTGCCAGCACTGACAGGGGGGGCACTGAAGCTTTCTTT
TRBV25-1,TRBJ1-6,TRBD1,.,CASSPYRGTYNSPLHF,TGTGCCAGCAGTCCGTACAGGGGGACCTATAATTCACCCCTCCACTTT
TRBV29-1,TRBJ2-7,TRBD1,.,CSVPPPGTGGGYEQYF,TGCAGCGTGCCCCCGCCCGGGACAGGGGGCGGCTACGAGCAGTACTTC
TRBV2,TRBJ2-2,.,few,CASSPRTFNTGELFF,TGTGCCAGCAGTCCAAGGACATTTAACACCGGGGAGCTGTTTTTT
TRBV29-1,TRBJ2-5,.,many,CSELTGTRETQYF,TGCAGCGAACTAACTGGGACCCGAGAGACCCAGTACTTC
TRBV7-6,TRBJ2-5,TRBD1,.,CASRQGAVETQYF,TGTGCTTCGAGACAGGGGGCGGTGGAGACCCAGTACTTC
TRBV6-5,TRBJ2-2,.,.,CASKFGELFF,TGTGCCAGCAAATTCGGGGAGCTGTTTTTT
TRBV25-1,TRBJ1-1,.,many,CASSGLESWHTEAFF,TGTGCCAGCAGTGGGCTAGAATCCTGGCACACTGAAGCTTTCTTT
TRBV11-2,TRBJ1-5,.,few,CASAYEGGNQPQHF,TGTGCCAGCGCATATGAGGGTGGCAATCAGCCCCAGCATTTT
TRBV7-8,TRBJ1-6,.,many,CASSLAKAMGSPLHF,TGTGCCAGCAGCTTAGCGAAGGCAATGGGTTCACCCCTCCACTTT
TRBV29-1,TRBJ2-7,TRBD1,many,CSVATGTGGLEQYF,TGCAGCGTCGCCACCGGGACAGGGGGCCTCGAGCAGTACTTC
TRBV7-9,TRBJ1-1,TRBD1,few,CASSLVFGRTGDTEAFF,TGTGCCAGCAGCTTAGTGTTCGGCCGGACAGGGGACACTGAAGCTTTCTTT
TRBV29-1,TRBJ1-1,.,.,CSSLGGSGNTEAFF,TGCAGCAGTTTGGGAGGGTCTGGGAACACTGAAGCTTTCTTT
TRBV7-9,TRBJ1-5,.,many,CASSLVEGGTAQHF,TGTGCCAGCAGCTTAGTGGAGGGAGGCACGGCCCAGCATTTT
TRBV15,TRBJ2-7,.,many,CATEGTSYEQYF,TGTGCCACCGAAGGGACTTCCTACGAGCAGTACTTC
TRBV7-6,TRBJ1-4,.,.,CASSPGDGHTNEKLFF,TGTGCCAGCAGCCCCGGTGATGGGCACACTAATGAAAAACTGTTTTTT
TRBV7-3,TRBJ1-1,.,many,CASSLEPGNTEAFF,TGTGCCAGCAGCTTAGAGCCAGGGAACACTGAAGCTTTCTTT
TRBV7-9,TRBJ1-2,.,many,CASSLGPSSPYGYTF,TGTGCCAGCAGCTTAGGACCCTCCTCCCCCTATGGCTACACCTTC
TRBV15,TRBJ1-4,TRBD1,many,CATSRHRDRANEKLFF,TGTGCCACCAGCAGACACCGGGACAGGGCTAATGAAAAACTGTTTTTT